One and the same sample provided the 24 T cell receptor beta chains below, sequenced in a study of blood T cell repertoires in COVID-19. The data were produced by immunoSEQ multiplex PCR, yet TCRdb's version contains in-frame clones alone and is incomplete. This sample has approximately 190,000 clones, with more than 75% found just once. Specimen: peripheral blood. The receptors were sampled from a man older than 75 with acute or convalescent COVID-19.

This clone has ten or more counts. The chain employs TRBV3-1 (or the pseudogene TRBV3-2) and TRBJ2-3; D call uncertain. Trimming cost V 0 bases and J 0 bases, with 4 bases left between them. The germline V gene has CDR1 LGHDT and CDR2 YNNKEL (reference sequence). The CDR3 extends over 14 amino acids. In DNA, the CDR3 is TGTGCCAGCAGCCAAGAACTGAGCACAGATACGCAGTATTTT. Encoded protein: CASSQELSTDTQYF.

The chain joins TRBV19 to TRBJ2-2, with 12 bases lining up with TRBD1. The CDR3 runs to 15 residues. J was trimmed by 8 bases and V by 4 bases; bases with no gene match: 5. The V gene's germline CDR1 is LNHDA and CDR2 SQIVND (reference sequence). The CDR3 sequence: CASSKGQGASGELFF. The CDR3 nucleotides read TGTGCCAGTAGTAAGGGACAGGGGGCATCGGGGGAGCTGTTTTTT.

The DNA of the CDR3 is TGCGCCAGCAGCTTGGGTACGGGGAACACCGGGGAGCTGTTTTTT. It is translated as CASSLGTGNTGELFF. V and J are TRBV5-1 and TRBJ2-2; D unresolved. This CDR3 has 15 residues. Trimming removed 0 bases from V and 1 base from J, with 7 bases in between. Germline V gene lookup returns CDR1 SGHRS and CDR2 YFSETQ.

The chain combines TRBV5-1 with TRBJ2-1; 8 bases line up with TRBD2. Germline V gives CDR1 SGHRS, CDR2 YFSETQ. V shed 7 bases, J shed 6 bases, and the junction held 9 bases outside the gene matches. This CDR3 contains 14 residues. In nucleotides, the CDR3 is TGCGCCAGCCGTCTAGCGGGTGACGGCAATGAGCAGTTCTTC. It yields the protein CASRLAGDGNEQFF.

This clone was counted once. V is TRBV11-2 and J is TRBJ1-5; possible D gene TRBD1, 5 bases. Germline CDR1 reads SGHAT; CDR2 reads FQNNGV. The CDR3 loop spans 14 amino acids. V lost 5 bases, J lost 9 bases, and 17 bases lay in between. This CDR3 reads CASSPGGGTRPQHF. The CDR3 nucleotides are TGTGCCAGCAGCCCTGGGGGGGGGACGCGGCCCCAGCATTTT.

The gene calls are TRBV9 and TRBJ1-1; TRBD1 is a possible D gene (5 bases). The germline V and J ends were trimmed by 3 bases and 5 bases, with 14 bases remaining between them. The CDR3 is 14 amino acids. Looked up from germline, CDR1 is SGDLS and CDR2 is YYNGEE. CDR3 amino acids: CASSAAGGVTEAFF. In DNA, the CDR3 is TGTGCCAGCAGCGCTGCGGGAGGGGTAACTGAAGCTTTCTTT.

For the CDR3, the DNA is TGCGCCAGCAGCTTGCTGGGACTGTCAACCACAGATACGCAGTATTTT. It codes for CASSLLGLSTTDTQYF. The rearrangement uses TRBV5-1 and TRBJ2-3, with D possibly TRBD2 on 6 matching bases. From germline, CDR1 is SGHRS and CDR2 YFSETQ. There are 16 residues in the CDR3. V was trimmed by 1 base and J by 2 bases, leaving 14 bases between them.

The chain is built from TRBV19 and TRBJ1-1, with a weak D call TRBD1 (5 bases). Germline V gene sequence: CDR1 LNHDA, CDR2 SQIVND (reference sequence). The CDR3 is made up of 13 amino acids. The V end lost 6 bases, the J end lost 0 bases, and 8 bases lay between the germline ends. In DNA, the CDR3 is TGTGCCAGTAGGATGACAGTGAACACTGAAGCTTTCTTT. This encodes CASRMTVNTEAFF.

V and J are TRBV7-2 and TRBJ2-5; 12 bases line up with TRBD2. V trimming: 5 bases; J trimming: 4 bases; junction bases outside the gene matches: 5. This CDR3 comprises 15 residues. Germline loops: CDR1 SGHTA, CDR2 FQGNSA. CDR3 protein: CASSPGGLAGETQYF. CDR3 DNA: TGTGCCAGCAGCCCAGGGGGACTAGCGGGAGAGACCCAGTACTTC.

The CDR3 loop is CASSIGFGGSGNSPLHF. CDR3 nucleotide sequence: TGTGCCAGTAGTATAGGATTCGGGGGATCGGGGAATTCACCCCTCCACTTT. The chain joins TRBV19 to TRBJ1-6; D may be TRBD1 (5 bases). The germline V and J ends were trimmed by 1 base and 7 bases, with 17 bases remaining between them. Looked up from germline, CDR1 is LNHDA and CDR2 is SQIVND (reference sequence). The CDR3 spans 17 residues.

This sequence joins TRBV28 and TRBJ2-5; tentatively, D is TRBD1 (5 bases). V lost 7 bases to trimming and J lost 2 bases, with 14 bases between them. CDR1 and CDR2 from the germline V gene are MDHEN and SYDVKM. The CDR3 is 14 residues long. CDR3 sequence reads: CASNSRVRQETQYF. DNA of the CDR3: TGTGCCAGCAACAGCAGGGTTAGACAAGAGACCCAGTACTTC.

This clone showed up just a few times. J is TRBJ1-4 and V is TRBV15, with D hard to call. The CDR3 totals 16 residues. V lost 3 bases and J 0 bases, leaving 11 bases between the germline ends. CDR1 is LNHNV, CDR2 YYDKDF, per germline (reference sequence). Here the CDR3 DNA reads TGTGCCACCAGCAGCCGACGGGGAGCAACTAATGAAAAACTGTTTTTT. Residues: CATSSRRGATNEKLFF.

The rearrangement links TRBV5-6 to TRBJ2-6, with D perhaps matching TRBD1 (5 bases). Trimming shortened V by 1 base and J by 0 bases, and 8 bases separated the two germline ends. Germline V gene lookup returns CDR1 SGHDT and CDR2 YYEEEE. This CDR3 comprises 16 residues. CDR3 residues: CASSLRTISGANVLTF. CDR3 coding DNA: TGTGCCAGCAGCTTGAGGACAATCTCTGGGGCCAACGTCCTGACTTTC.

The chain links TRBV18 to TRBJ2-1, with 9 nucleotides matching TRBD1. The CDR3 runs 18 residues. With 0 bases clipped from V and 5 bases from J, the junction kept 11 bases outside the gene matches. The germline V gene has CDR1 KGHSH and CDR2 LQKENI. The CDR3 bases are TGTGCCAGCTCACCACCGACAGGGGGTTCGGATAAGCACAATGAGCAGTTCTTC. This encodes CASSPPTGGSDKHNEQFF.

The rearrangement joins TRBV28 to TRBJ1-1, with D perhaps matching TRBD1 (6 bases). CDR1 and CDR2 from the germline V gene are MDHEN and SYDVKM. This CDR3 has 13 amino acids. V shed 6 bases and J shed 1 base, with 9 bases lying between them. In DNA, the CDR3 is TGTGCCAGCAGACAGACAGGGAACACTGAAGCTTTCTTT. Amino acid sequence: CASRQTGNTEAFF.

The V gene is TRBV9, the J gene TRBJ2-7; D is undetermined. Germline lookup yields CDR1 SGDLS and CDR2 YYNGEE. Trimming pared 6 bases from V and 3 bases from J, leaving 7 bases between. CDR3 size: 11 residues. CDR3 sequence reads: CASNFLYEQYF. As DNA, the CDR3 is TGTGCCAGCAACTTTCTCTACGAGCAGTACTTC.

The rearrangement joins TRBV20-1 to TRBJ2-7; 10 positions agree with TRBD2. The CDR3 is 15 amino acids. Germline trimming cut 3 bases from V and 4 bases from J; bases unmatched to any gene: 9. Germline CDR1 DFQATT, CDR2 SNEGSKA (reference sequence). The CDR3 bases are TGCAGTGCTAGTAGTCTCTCTAGCGGGAGTTACGAGCAGTACTTC. Its protein product is CSASSLSSGSYEQYF.

The rearrangement links TRBV18 to TRBJ2-1; 9 bases fit TRBD1. CDR3 length: 12 amino acids. The V gene's germline CDR1 is KGHSH and CDR2 LQKENI. Trimming cost V 4 bases and J 10 bases; bases outside gene matches: 2. The CDR3 sequence is CASSLQGAEQFF. The CDR3 DNA sequence: TGTGCCAGCTCACTACAGGGGGCCGAGCAGTTCTTC.

The chain couples TRBV19 to TRBJ2-1, with 9 bases matching TRBD1. V gave up 3 bases and J gave up 4 bases; unmatched junction bases: 4. The CDR3 totals 15 residues. The germline V gene has CDR1 LNHDA and CDR2 SQIVND (reference sequence). The DNA for the CDR3 is TGTGCCAGTAGTATGGGACAGGGAGGGTACAATGAGCAGTTCTTC. It translates to CASSMGQGGYNEQFF.

This chain connects TRBV18 to TRBJ2-2, with 8 positions matching TRBD1. The CDR3 is 17 amino acids. J was trimmed by 3 bases and V by 3 bases; bases with no gene match: 9. Looked up from germline, CDR1 is KGHSH and CDR2 is LQKENI. Here the CDR3 DNA reads TGTGCCAGCTCACCGGTGGGACAGGCTGGGGACACCGGGGAGCTGTTTTTT. Encoded protein: CASSPVGQAGDTGELFF. Combining the CDR3 with reference TRBV18 and TRBJ2-2 gives the whole variable domain NAGVMQNPRHLVRRRGQEARLRCSPMKGHSHVYWYRQLPEEGLKFMVYLQKENIIDESGMPKERFSAEFPKEGPSILRIQQVVRGDSAAYFCASSPVGQAGDTGELFFGEGSRLTVL.

V gene TRBV21-1 combines with J gene TRBJ2-7; the table's D gene call, TRBD1, was not cross checked with the DNA. TRBV21-1 is a listed pseudogene. The CDR3 is 16 amino acids. The CDR3 region is CASSKRRGTGAGEQYF. The DNA of the CDR3 is TGTGCCAGCAGCAAAAGACGAGGGACAGGGGCCGGCGAGCAGTACTTC.

CDR3 loop: CATAPLAGGSEQYF. The CDR3 nucleotides read TGTGCCACCGCCCCACTAGCGGGAGGGTCCGAGCAGTACTTC. The V and J genes are TRBV19 and TRBJ2-7; TRBD2 matches 13 bases. With V trimmed by 10 bases and J by 6 bases, 9 bases remained unmatched. This CDR3 is built from 14 residues. CDR1 and CDR2 from the germline V gene are LNHDA and SQIVND (reference sequence). Full variable domain (rest looked up from reference TRBV19 and TRBJ2-7): DGGITQSPKYLFRKEGQNVTLSCEQNLNHDAMYWYRQDPGQGLRLIYYSQIVNDFQKGDIAEGYSVSREKKESFPLTVTSAQKNPTAFYLCATAPLAGGSEQYFGPGTRLTVT.

This clone was picked up a small number of times. V is TRBV5-1 and J is TRBJ1-2; no reliable D call. This CDR3 is built from 15 residues. Between the trimmed V and J ends, which lost 5 bases and 2 bases, there was a span of 16 bases. CDR1 is SGHRS and CDR2 is YFSETQ in the germline V gene. The DNA for the CDR3 is TGCGCCAGCAGATTCACTTCAGACACCAACTATGGCTACACCTTC. This gives the protein CASRFTSDTNYGYTF.

The sample holds one count of this clone. The rearrangement links TRBV19 to TRBJ2-5; no clear D. V lost 4 bases and J lost 2, with 8 bases in between. The length of the CDR3 is 13 residues. The V gene's germline CDR1 is LNHDA and CDR2 SQIVND (reference sequence). CDR3 coding DNA: TGTGCCAGTAGTAGACATAAACAAGAGACCCAGTACTTC. It yields the protein CASSRHKQETQYF.